This T cell receptor beta chain was sequenced in a study of T cells in women clearing cervical HPV infection. Study in general: No precancer developed; the control's incident HPV16 infection cleared within 12 months. Notes on the study in general: TRBV6-7 abundance was lower in cases than controls (around 0.11% versus 0.15%). Repertoire richness, not evenness, was significantly elevated in CIN3+ cases versus controls.

Clones were sequenced by immunoSEQ multiplex PCR, and TCRdb holds only the in-frame ones, with some missing. The sample has around 23,000 clones. The CDR3 covers 14 residues. CDR1 is SGHRS, CDR2 YFSETQ, per germline. Regarding this clone: Antigen: not known. The CDR3 end lies 3 residues beyond the end of the read and is filled in from the germline J gene.

The chain joins TRBV5-1 to TRBJ2-4; TRBD1 might be the D (6 bases). The TCR was taken from a woman aged 18-70 years with a cervical HPV16 infection that either progressed to CIN3+ or cleared (not recorded which). The source material was blood buffy coat. The CDR3 sequence: CASSLRDTAETQYF. The sequenced CDR3 bases are TGCGCCAGCAGCCTTAGGGACACGGCAGAGACT.